This entry lists 20 T cell receptor beta chains sequenced from one sample in a study of response to subunit inactivated influenza vaccine (dated by TCRdb to 2016 to 2018). Libraries came from RT-PCR. Sequencing took place on an Illumina HiSeq 2500. TCRdb trimmed public reads at Q25 via fastp, called clones via MiXCR and kept in-frame beta chains. Here each entry gathers all rows of one CDR3 protein and keeps the most common genes and DNA. A total of about 530,000 distinct CDR3 sequences appear in this sample, approximately 12% of them only once. The ten largest clones add up to about 10% of the sample. The sequencing here drew on PBMCs from blood, taken on the day of vaccination. These receptor sequences come from a man aged 45-65 years who received an inactivated influenza vaccine. Donor details come from another sample of the same person, matched by shared clones.

This clonotype was detected only a few times. The genes are TRBV12-3 or TRBV12-4 and TRBJ1-2; 9 nucleotides agree with TRBD1. The V and J ends lost 5 bases and 5 bases, in that order; junction bases with no gene match: 3. CDR3 length: 13 amino acids. The CDR3 region is CASSDDRGYGYTF. The CDR3 nucleotides read TGTGCCAGCAGTGATGACAGGGGGTATGGCTACACCTTC.

V and J are TRBV4-2 and TRBJ2-4; perhaps TRBD2 as D (5 bases). CDR1 is LGHNA, CDR2 YNFKEQ, per germline. The CDR3 runs 11 residues. V was clipped by 8 bases and J by 5 bases, with 7 bases between them. The CDR3 coding sequence is TGTGCCAGCTTGGGAGAAAACATTCAGTACTTC. This codes for CASLGENIQYF.

This chain links TRBV3-1 with TRBJ1-1, with D unresolved. Trimming removed 0 bases from V and 7 bases from J, with 9 bases in between. Per the germline V gene, CDR1 is LGHDT and CDR2 is YNNKEL (reference sequence). There are 13 residues in the CDR3. The CDR3 DNA follows: TGTGCCAGCAGCCAAGAGGTCAGCGTTGAAGCTTTCTTT. Translation: CASSQEVSVEAFF.

The genes are TRBV12-3 or TRBV12-4 and TRBJ1-5; D gene ambiguous. This CDR3 contains 16 residues. The ends were cut back, 4 bases at V and 7 bases at J, with 20 bases in the middle. CDR3 amino acids: CASSSAGLLVGQPQHF. The CDR3 DNA follows: TGTGCCAGCAGTTCAGCCGGTCTCTTAGTAGGCCAGCCCCAGCATTTT.

The rearrangement links TRBV11-2 to TRBJ2-7; D is ambiguous. V gave up 5 bases and J gave up 2 bases, with 13 bases separating them. This CDR3 region has 14 residues. Germline assignment: CDR1 SGHAT and CDR2 FQNNGV. CDR3 DNA sequence: TGTGCCAGCAGCCGGACGAAGGCCCCCTACGAGCAGTACTTC. It specifies CASSRTKAPYEQYF.

The gene calls are TRBV5-5 and TRBJ2-7; possible D gene TRBD2, 5 bases. The CDR3 extends over 13 amino acids. Deletions cut 4 bases from V and 4 bases from J, with 12 bases between. Germline CDR1 reads SGHKS; CDR2 reads YYEKEE (reference sequence). The CDR3 coding sequence is TGTGCCAGCAGCATGGGCCGGGAATACGAGCAGTACTTC. The encoded protein is CASSMGREYEQYF.

This clonotype was seen only a few times. V and J are TRBV20-1 and TRBJ1-2; 7 bases agree with TRBD1. The V gene's germline CDR1 is DFQATT and CDR2 SNEGSKA (reference sequence). With V trimmed by 5 bases and J by 7 bases, 4 bases remained unmatched. This CDR3 spans 11 amino acids. CDR3 coding DNA: TGCAGTGCTGAGGACAGGTTTGGCTACACCTTC. It codes for CSAEDRFGYTF.

This CDR3 is CATSTPRDTYNEQFF. CDR3 DNA sequence: TGTGCCACCAGTACCCCCCGGGACACGTACAATGAGCAGTTCTTC. V and J are TRBV24-1 and TRBJ2-1; tentative D call: TRBD1 (6 bases). The CDR3 is 15 amino acids. The V and J ends lost 6 bases and 4 bases respectively, with 15 bases between them. CDR1 KGHDR and CDR2 SFDVKD come from the germline V gene.

This clonotype has at least ten counts. This rearrangement joins TRBV6-5 to TRBJ2-3, with no clear D. Germline V gene data show CDR1 as MNHEY and CDR2 as SVGAGI. Between the trimmed V and J ends, which lost 0 bases and 0 bases, there was a span of 7 bases. The CDR3 length is 15 residues. CDR3 loop: CASSYSLSSTDTQYF. The CDR3 bases are TGTGCCAGCAGTTACTCGTTATCTAGCACAGATACGCAGTATTTT.

A few counts support this clonotype. The J gene is TRBJ2-2, the V gene TRBV4-2; 9 bases fit TRBD1. This CDR3 spans 17 amino acids. With 1 base clipped from V and 1 base from J, the junction kept 4 bases outside the gene matches. Per germline, CDR1 LGHNA and CDR2 YNFKEQ. This CDR3 reads CASSQAAGQGNTGELFF. The CDR3 DNA reads as TGTGCCAGCAGCCAAGCAGCGGGACAGGGGAACACCGGGGAGCTGTTTTTT.

This clonotype turned up a few times. The chain employs TRBV6-2 or TRBV6-3 and TRBJ2-7; D possibly corresponds to TRBD1 (6 bases). CDR1 is MNHEY and CDR2 is SVGEGT in the germline V gene. CDR3 length: 15 residues. The germline V and J ends were trimmed by 6 bases and 4 bases, with 19 bases remaining between them. The chain's CDR3 is CASREDRDNLYEQYF. Written as DNA, the CDR3 is TGTGCCAGCAGAGAAGACCGGGACAACCTATACGAGCAGTACTTC.

This clonotype was picked up many times. This chain connects TRBV29-1 to TRBJ1-4; TRBD1 matches 8 bases. CDR3 length: 16 amino acids. The germline gives CDR1 SQVTM, CDR2 ANQGSEA. The V gene end was trimmed by 2 bases and the J gene end by 8 bases; junction bases not matched to a gene: 13. CDR3 bases: TGCAGCGTTGAAAGCGAAGAGACAGGGGTAGGGGAAAAACTGTTTTTT. Translating it yields CSVESEETGVGEKLFF.

This clonotype was counted only a few times. V and J are TRBV9 and TRBJ2-1; tentative D call: TRBD2 (6 bases). The germline V and J ends were trimmed by 5 bases and 6 bases, with 12 bases remaining between them. This CDR3 has 13 amino acids. Germline loops: CDR1 SGDLS, CDR2 YYNGEE. The CDR3 loop reads CASRGLGFNEQFF. The DNA for the CDR3 is TGTGCCAGCAGGGGACTCGGGTTCAATGAGCAGTTCTTC.

This clonotype was recorded many times. This sequence joins TRBV12-3 or TRBV12-4 and TRBJ1-3; no clear D. The V and J ends lost 7 bases and 9 bases respectively, with 16 bases between them. The CDR3 loop spans 13 amino acids. CDR3 sequence reads: CASNPLPVRTIYF. The CDR3 DNA reads as TGTGCCAGCAACCCCCTTCCTGTACGCACCATATATTTT.

This clonotype has at least ten counts. V usage is TRBV20-1 and J usage is TRBJ2-2; weak D call: TRBD1 (5 bases). The CDR3 sequence is 14 residues long. Germline-derived CDR1 and CDR2 are DFQATT and SNEGSKA (reference sequence). Trimming removed 0 bases from V and 4 bases from J, with 9 bases in between. This CDR3 is CSARDRVSTGELFF. The CDR3 DNA follows: TGCAGTGCTAGAGACAGGGTATCCACCGGGGAGCTGTTTTTT.

The chain is built from TRBV11-2 and TRBJ2-5; 10 bases are shared with TRBD2. Per germline, CDR1 SGHAT and CDR2 FQNNGV. Trimming cost V 6 bases and J 4 bases; bases outside gene matches: 23. The CDR3 is 20 amino acids. CDR3 nucleotide sequence: TGTGCCAGCAGATATCCGGGAGATCCAACTAGCGGGGAAGGCGGAGAGACCCAGTACTTC. As protein: CASRYPGDPTSGEGGETQYF.

This clonotype has just a few counts. V and J are TRBV25-1 and TRBJ1-5; no reliable D call. Germline V lookup: CDR1 MGHDK, CDR2 SYGVNS. V gave up 8 bases and J gave up 11 bases, with 13 bases separating them. The CDR3 is made up of 11 amino acids. The CDR3 spells CASGPPSAQHF. For the CDR3, the DNA is TGTGCCAGCGGGCCCCCCTCGGCCCAGCATTTT.

V gene TRBV20-1 combines with J gene TRBJ2-5; possibly TRBD1 for D (6 bases). Germline V gene data show CDR1 as DFQATT and CDR2 as SNEGSKA (reference sequence). V was trimmed by 4 bases and J by 5 bases, leaving 20 bases between them. This CDR3 spans 15 amino acids. CDR3 residues: CSATSGTAGEETQYF. The CDR3 coding sequence is TGCAGTGCTACCTCCGGGACCGCAGGGGAGGAGACCCAGTACTTC.

This chain connects TRBV21-1 to TRBJ2-7; the D call in the table, TRBD2, was not verified against the DNA. TRBV21-1 constitutes a pseudogene. This CDR3 comprises 16 residues. This CDR3 is CASSKVTSDLSYEQYF. Here the CDR3 DNA reads TGTGCCAGCAGCAAAGTGACTAGCGACCTCTCCTACGAGCAGTACTTC.

This clonotype was seen a handful of times. V is TRBV5-1 and J is TRBJ2-5; weak D call: TRBD2 (5 bases). V lost 6 bases and J 5 bases, leaving 14 bases between the germline ends. The CDR3 is 13 residues long. Per germline, CDR1 SGHRS and CDR2 YFSETQ. CDR3 in DNA: TGCGCCAGCAATTTGGGGAGTGAGGAGACCCAGTACTTC. Amino acids: CASNLGSEETQYF.